The clone carrying this TCR beta chain was counted a few times. As yet, its antigen is unknown. Each cDNA got a UMI-containing oligo ligated at its 3' end. The first PCR ran approximately 4 cycles with an equimolar RC1.1 and RC1.2 beta primer mix. Via MiXCR, TCRdb re-called the UMI-ligation and nested PCR reads, giving one row per CDR3 protein. Of approximately 50,000 distinct CDR3 sequences listed, around a tenth are singletons. Fixed numbers of PBMC received varying amounts of KT2 cells. Germline CDR1 LGHNA, CDR2 YNFKEQ. This CDR3 has 12 residues. V shed 4 bases and J shed 9 bases, with 10 bases lying between them. The data originate from a study of quantifying T cell responses using KT2 cells. Study as a whole: RNA was reverse transcribed with TCR alpha and beta constant-region primers. A predetermined fluorescence threshold ended the second PCR, run as a qPCR.

Study findings and constraints: KT2 sequence counts showed saturation when very many KT2 cells were spiked in.

Material: PBMCs spiked with cells of the T cell clone KT2. This receptor was identified in a human donor. This chain links TRBV4-2 with TRBJ2-1; the D is unclear. Here the CDR3 reads CASSRGLGEQFF. DNA for the CDR3: TGTGCCAGCAGCCGGGGTCTGGGTGAGCAGTTCTTC.